Below, 28 T cell receptor beta chains from the same sample are listed, as sequenced in a study of cytomegalovirus exposure and HLA in healthy donors. The PCR was carried out with 60 Vbeta primers and 13 Jbeta primers. The data were produced by immunoSEQ multiplex PCR, yet TCRdb's version contains in-frame clones alone and is incomplete. This sample's table has about 54,000 clones. Material: PBMCs. The receptors stem from a woman between 40 and 50 years old in good health and CMV-seronegative.

This sequence joins TRBV18 and TRBJ2-2; 8 nucleotides agree with TRBD1. The CDR3 totals 16 residues. Germline CDR1 and CDR2: KGHSH and LQKENI. J lost 0 bases, V lost 6 bases, and 6 bases had no gene match. The CDR3 nucleotides read TGTGCCAGCTCGCTGGACAGGGCGTCGAACACCGGGGAGCTGTTTTTT. Translating it yields CASSLDRASNTGELFF.

The chain uses TRBV7-9 and TRBJ1-1; 7 nucleotides align to TRBD1. Germline CDR1 reads SEHNR; CDR2 reads FQNEAQ (reference sequence). With 6 bases clipped from V and 8 bases from J, the junction kept 9 bases outside the gene matches. The CDR3 has 13 amino acids. The CDR3 here is CASRGAGTDEAFF. The CDR3 nucleotides are TGTGCCAGCAGGGGAGCCGGGACAGACGAAGCTTTCTTT.

The chain is built from TRBV5-4 and TRBJ2-7; perhaps TRBD2 as D (5 bases). Germline loops: CDR1 SGHNT, CDR2 YYREEE (reference sequence). The ends were cut back, 0 bases at V and 2 bases at J, with 15 bases in the middle. CDR3 size: 16 residues. CDR3 sequence reads: CASSLGKASTTYEQYF. As DNA, the CDR3 is TGTGCCAGCAGCTTGGGAAAAGCTAGCACAACCTACGAGCAGTACTTC.

This clone is called medium-sized (0.01 to 0.1%) based on its frequency. The CDR3 here is CASSQEPGFVRSEKLFF. CDR3 sequence (DNA): TGCGCCAGCAGCCAAGAGCCAGGGTTCGTTCGTAGTGAAAAACTGTTTTTT. V gene TRBV4-3 combines with J gene TRBJ1-4; D may be TRBD1 (5 bases). V was cut by 0 bases and J by 7 bases, with 18 bases left in between. This CDR3 has 17 residues. Germline CDR1 is LGHNA and CDR2 is YSLEER.

CDR3 loop: CASSPGLAGHNEQFF. As DNA, the CDR3 is TGTGCCAGCAGCCCCGGACTAGCGGGGCACAATGAGCAGTTCTTC. The chain has TRBV7-3 and TRBJ2-1; 12 bases map to TRBD2. The CDR3 has 15 residues. Germline lookup yields CDR1 SGHTA and CDR2 FQGTGA. V gave up 5 bases and J gave up 5 bases; unmatched junction bases: 4. The full variable domain, completed using reference TRBV7-3 and TRBJ2-1, is GAGVSQTPSNKVTEKGKYVELRCDPISGHTALYWYRQSLGQGPEFLIYFQGTGAADDSGLPNDRFFAVRPEGSVSTLKIQRTERGDSAVYLCASSPGLAGHNEQFFGPGTRLTVL.

As for this clone: The junction shows a germline mismatch at one end, possibly a read error. The chain employs TRBV6-1 and TRBJ2-5; 12 bases map to TRBD2. The CDR3 consists of 14 residues. CDR1 is MNHNS and CDR2 is SASEGT in the germline V gene. Here the CDR3 DNA reads TGTGCCAGCAGTGCTAGCGGGGGGGCGGAGGTGTCCAACTTC. Its protein is CASSASGGAEVSNF.

The chain joins TRBV28 to TRBJ1-2, with D hard to call. The CDR3 sequence is 14 residues long. V gave up 2 bases and J gave up 4 bases, with 11 bases separating them. Germline CDR1 is MDHEN and CDR2 is SYDVKM. The CDR3 loop is CASSLGGRVYGYTF. The DNA of the CDR3 is TGTGCCAGCAGTTTAGGAGGACGGGTCTATGGCTACACCTTC.

The genes are TRBV7-9 and TRBJ1-1; D not certain. The CDR3 extends over 15 amino acids. The germline gives CDR1 SEHNR, CDR2 FQNEAQ (reference sequence). Trimming removed 1 base at V and 1 base at J, with 10 bases between. CDR3 sequence reads: CASSLGQNTNTEAFF. CDR3 DNA: TGTGCCAGCAGCTTAGGTCAAAACACGAACACTGAAGCTTTCTTT.

The chain links TRBV15 to TRBJ1-1; D gene unclear. Germline lookup yields CDR1 LNHNV and CDR2 YYDKDF (reference sequence). With 0 bases removed from V and 6 bases from J, the gap between germline ends came to 8 bases. The length of the CDR3 is 13 residues. The CDR3, as DNA: TGTGCCACCAGCAGAGATGGGAGATCTGAAGCTTTCTTT. Protein: CATSRDGRSEAFF.

The chain combines TRBV7-6 with TRBJ1-4; perhaps TRBD1 as D (5 bases). V lost 3 bases to trimming and J lost 8 bases, with 10 bases between them. This CDR3 has 13 residues. The germline V gene encodes CDR1 SGHVS and CDR2 FNYEAQ. CDR3 nucleotides: TGTGCCAGCAGCTTGGGGGGAGGAGAAAAACTGTTTTTT. This gives the protein CASSLGGGEKLFF.

This chain joins TRBV27 and TRBJ1-2; 9 positions match TRBD1. With 4 bases clipped from V and 6 bases from J, the junction kept 6 bases outside the gene matches. The CDR3 is made up of 14 amino acids. Germline CDR1 MNHEY, CDR2 SMNVEV (reference sequence). In DNA, the CDR3 is TGTGCCAGCAGTTCCACCGGGACAGGGAATGGCTACACCTTC. This gives the protein CASSSTGTGNGYTF.

The rearrangement links TRBV7-2 to TRBJ2-5; D might be TRBD2 (7 bases). The CDR3 is 15 amino acids. V was cut by 1 base and J by 5 bases, with 14 bases left in between. In germline, CDR1 is SGHTA, CDR2 FQGNSA. DNA of the CDR3: TGTGCCAGCAGCTTAGGGAATGGGAGGGGGGAGACCCAGTACTTC. Translating gives CASSLGNGRGETQYF. Full variable domain (outside the CDR3, taken from reference TRBV7-2 and TRBJ2-5): GAGVSQSPSNKVTEKGKDVELRCDPISGHTALYWYRQSLGQGLEFLIYFQGNSAPDKSGLPSDRFSAERTGGSVSTLTIQRTQQEDSAVYLCASSLGNGRGETQYFGPGTRLLVL.

This chain joins TRBV10-1 and TRBJ2-1, with 9 bases aligning to TRBD1. V gave up 2 bases and J gave up 9 bases; unmatched junction bases: 11. The germline CDR1 and CDR2 sequences are WNHNN and SYGVQD (reference sequence). The length of the CDR3 is 16 residues. The CDR3 is CASSEPTGQGTSEQFF. CDR3 nucleotides: TGCGCCAGCAGTGAGCCCACGGGACAGGGTACAAGTGAGCAGTTCTTC.

The chain carries TRBV7-9 and TRBJ1-6; 7 bases map to TRBD1. The V segment lost 0 bases and the J segment 7 bases; nucleotides outside the gene matches: 3. This CDR3 is 15 amino acids long. Germline CDR1 reads SEHNR; CDR2 reads FQNEAQ (reference sequence). CDR3 sequence reads: CASSLATGANSPLHF. CDR3 sequence (DNA): TGTGCCAGCAGCTTAGCTACAGGGGCAAATTCACCCCTCCACTTT.

This chain links TRBV6-5 with TRBJ1-6; D is perhaps TRBD1 (5 bases). Deletions cut 6 bases from V and 9 bases from J, with 12 bases between. There are 13 residues in the CDR3. Germline values: CDR1 MNHEY, CDR2 SVGAGI. The chain's CDR3 is CASRQDTVSPLHF. Here the CDR3 DNA reads TGTGCCAGCAGGCAGGACACAGTTTCACCCCTCCACTTT.

The chain couples TRBV10-3 to TRBJ1-2; a possible D gene is TRBD1 (5 bases). The CDR3 extends over 14 amino acids. Germline V gene lookup returns CDR1 ENHRY and CDR2 SYGVKD. V was cut by 3 bases and J by 4 bases, with 12 bases left in between. CDR3 nucleotide sequence: TGTGCCATCAGTGAAAACGACAGTCTCTATGGCTACACCTTC. Amino acids: CAISENDSLYGYTF.

This sequence joins TRBV27 and TRBJ2-3; D is possibly TRBD2 (6 bases). The V end lost 3 bases, the J end lost 6 bases, and 10 bases lay between the germline ends. The CDR3 consists of 13 residues. Germline lookup yields CDR1 MNHEY and CDR2 SMNVEV (reference sequence). CDR3 in amino acids: CASSFWGRDTQYF. Here the CDR3 DNA reads TGTGCCAGCAGTTTTTGGGGGAGGGATACGCAGTATTTT.

The gene calls are TRBV5-4 and TRBJ1-5; 7 nucleotides align to TRBD1. Per the germline V gene, CDR1 is SGHNT and CDR2 is YYREEE (reference sequence). V shed 0 bases and J 9 bases; nucleotides not matched to a gene: 9. The CDR3 is 15 residues long. The CDR3 DNA follows: TGTGCCAGCAGCTTGGACCGGGACAGAGTACTGCCCCAGCATTTT. This codes for CASSLDRDRVLPQHF. Combining the CDR3 with reference TRBV5-4 and TRBJ1-5 gives the whole variable domain ETGVTQSPTHLIKTRGQQVTLRCSSQSGHNTVSWYQQALGQGPQFIFQYYREEENGRGNFPPRFSGLQFPNYSSELNVNALELDDSALYLCASSLDRDRVLPQHFGDGTRLSIL.

J is TRBJ1-1 and V is TRBV6-1; 9 bases are shared with TRBD1. The germline V gene encodes CDR1 MNHNS and CDR2 SASEGT. The trim removed 6 bases at V and 3 bases at J, leaving 8 bases unmatched. The CDR3 has 15 amino acids. The CDR3 protein is CASRAPRTGDTEAFF. The CDR3 DNA follows: TGTGCCAGCAGGGCACCGAGGACAGGGGACACTGAAGCTTTCTTT.

V is TRBV7-2 and J is TRBJ2-7, with D possibly being TRBD1 (6 bases). Germline loops: CDR1 SGHTA, CDR2 FQGNSA. The V gene lost 1 base and the J gene lost 6 bases, with 10 bases spanning the gap. The CDR3 runs 13 residues. The CDR3 reads CASSLGGRLEQYF. CDR3 coding DNA: TGTGCCAGCAGCTTAGGGGGGCGTCTCGAGCAGTACTTC. The full variable domain, rest sourced from reference TRBV7-2 and TRBJ2-7, is GAGVSQSPSNKVTEKGKDVELRCDPISGHTALYWYRQSLGQGLEFLIYFQGNSAPDKSGLPSDRFSAERTGGSVSTLTIQRTQQEDSAVYLCASSLGGRLEQYFGPGTRLTVT.

The chain couples TRBV7-2 to TRBJ2-7, with D unresolved. From germline, CDR1 is SGHTA and CDR2 FQGNSA. Trimming cost V 3 bases and J 0 bases, with 9 bases left between them. This CDR3 spans 14 amino acids. This CDR3 is CASSLAGPSYEQYF. The CDR3 nucleotides read TGTGCCAGCAGCTTGGCTGGGCCCTCCTACGAGCAGTACTTC.

With regard to this clone: This same CDR3 is encoded by further DNA sequences in the sample. The chain employs TRBV6-1 and TRBJ1-6, with a tentative D call TRBD1 (6 bases). The CDR3 is 14 residues long. Germline V gives CDR1 MNHNS, CDR2 SASEGT. The V end was cut by 10 bases, the J end by 8 bases, with 18 bases between. The CDR3, as DNA: TGTGCCACCCCAAGGACAGCTGGAGATTCACCCCTCCACTTT. Translating gives CATPRTAGDSPLHF.

The chain combines TRBV2 with TRBJ2-7, with 7 bases lining up with TRBD1. The CDR3 has 16 residues. The germline gives CDR1 SNHLY, CDR2 FYNNEI. Unmatched junction bases numbered 15, after V lost 6 bases and J lost 4 bases. CDR3 DNA sequence: TGTGCCAGCAGAGACCGCCGGGACAGCATACGTTACGAGCAGTACTTC. Translated, it gives CASRDRRDSIRYEQYF.

The chain combines TRBV13 with TRBJ2-1; 11 bases align to TRBD2. Looked up from germline, CDR1 is PRHDT and CDR2 is FYEKMQ (reference sequence). There are 16 residues in the CDR3. The V and J ends lost 0 bases and 4 bases, in that order; junction bases with no gene match: 2. The CDR3 sequence is CASSLGGLAAYNEQFF. DNA for the CDR3: TGTGCCAGCAGCTTAGGGGGACTAGCGGCATACAATGAGCAGTTCTTC.

The rearrangement joins TRBV6-4 to TRBJ1-2, with 11 positions matching TRBD1. Losses at the gene ends were 4 bases for V and 8 bases for J; bases not matched to a gene: 9. The CDR3 extends over 15 amino acids. The germline V gene encodes CDR1 MRHNA and CDR2 SNTAGT. The CDR3 here is CASSGTGTGGSGYTF. The CDR3 DNA follows: TGTGCCAGCAGTGGGACCGGGACAGGGGGAAGCGGCTACACCTTC.

The chain has TRBV14 and TRBJ1-4; D gene uncertain. V gave up 1 base and J gave up 5 bases, with 14 bases separating them. Per the germline V gene, CDR1 is SGHDN and CDR2 is FVKESK. This CDR3 has 16 residues. Here the CDR3 reads CASSQGGRTYNEKLFF. CDR3 nucleotides: TGTGCCAGCAGCCAAGGAGGACGGACTTACAATGAAAAACTGTTTTTT.

The V gene is TRBV5-5, the J gene TRBJ2-3; perhaps TRBD2 as D (6 bases). The length of the CDR3 is 16 residues. With 2 bases removed from V and 9 bases from J, the gap between germline ends came to 22 bases. CDR1 and CDR2 (germline): SGHKS, YYEKEE (reference sequence). CDR3 DNA: TGTGCCAGCAGCTTTATTCCGGGACTTACCACGGGGACGCAGTATTTT. Amino acids: CASSFIPGLTTGTQYF.

The J gene is TRBJ2-1, the V gene TRBV7-3, with 11 positions matching TRBD2. Germline CDR1 and CDR2: SGHTA and FQGTGA. The CDR3 spans 15 residues. Trimming cost V 1 base and J 8 bases; bases outside gene matches: 4. The CDR3 DNA reads as TGTGCCAGCAGCTTAATAGCGGGAGGGCGGGATGAGCAGTTCTTC. Translation: CASSLIAGGRDEQFF. The full variable domain, its missing parts supplied by reference TRBV7-3 and TRBJ2-1, is GAGVSQTPSNKVTEKGKYVELRCDPISGHTALYWYRQSLGQGPEFLIYFQGTGAADDSGLPNDRFFAVRPEGSVSTLKIQRTERGDSAVYLCASSLIAGGRDEQFFGPGTRLTVL.